One sample yielded the 19 T cell receptor beta chains listed below, sequenced in a study of blood T cells in healthy people across ages. A J-beta primer mix and a sample-barcoded 5' primer were used in a second PCR of roughly 7 to 12 cycles. TCRdb analysed the 5' RACE reads with MiXCR anew, one entry per CDR3 protein. The sample has almost 550,000 distinct CDR3 sequences, 24% seen once. These data were also filed under a second study, of T cells of mothers and their children.

The source material was blood. These receptors were obtained from a boy aged 5-17 years in good health.

This clonotype was picked up a small number of times. The rearrangement joins TRBV5-1 to TRBJ2-7, with 7 bases aligning to TRBD1. Per germline, CDR1 SGHRS and CDR2 YFSETQ. Losses at the gene ends were 2 bases for V and 5 bases for J; bases not matched to a gene: 4. The CDR3 sequence is 13 residues long. CDR3: CASSFGRGNEQYF. The CDR3 bases are TGCGCCAGCAGCTTCGGCAGGGGGAACGAGCAGTACTTC.

The chain combines TRBV11-2 with TRBJ2-1, with a tentative D call TRBD1 (5 bases). The germline V and J ends were trimmed by 0 bases and 3 bases, with 9 bases remaining between them. This CDR3 contains 15 residues. Germline CDR1 is SGHAT and CDR2 is FQNNGV. This CDR3 is CASSLDGDSYNEQFF. The CDR3 nucleotides read TGTGCCAGCAGCTTAGATGGAGACAGCTACAATGAGCAGTTCTTC. Variable domain in full (rest from reference TRBV11-2 and TRBJ2-1): EAGVAQSPRYKIIEKRQSVAFWCNPISGHATLYWYQQILGQGPKLLIQFQNNGVVDDSQLPKDRFSAERLKGVDSTLKIQPAKLEDSAVYLCASSLDGDSYNEQFFGPGTRLTVL.

V and J are TRBV7-9 and TRBJ2-5; the D call may be TRBD1 or TRBD2 (5 bases each). This CDR3 comprises 15 residues. Germline loops: CDR1 SEHNR, CDR2 FQNEAQ (reference sequence). Deletions cut 5 bases from V and 5 bases from J, with 18 bases between. The CDR3 loop is CASSHPRDVSETQYF. The CDR3 DNA reads TGTGCCAGCAGCCATCCCCGGGACGTCAGCGAGACCCAGTACTTC.

The J gene is TRBJ1-4, the V gene TRBV28; D not resolved. Germline CDR1 MDHEN, CDR2 SYDVKM. The germline V and J ends were trimmed by 1 base and 6 bases, with 9 bases remaining between them. The length of the CDR3 is 14 residues. For the CDR3, the DNA is TGTGCCAGCAGTTTATTACGGGAGTATGAAAAACTGTTTTTT. This encodes CASSLLREYEKLFF.

This clonotype was recorded at least ten times. The rearrangement links TRBV4-2 to TRBJ2-7; D possibly matches TRBD1 or TRBD2 (5 bases each). The germline gives CDR1 LGHNA, CDR2 YNFKEQ. Trimming took 0 bases from V and 0 from J, leaving 12 bases between them. The CDR3 spans 16 residues. The CDR3 loop is CASSQEQGPSSYEQYF. CDR3 sequence (DNA): TGTGCCAGCAGCCAAGAGCAGGGACCGAGCTCCTACGAGCAGTACTTC.

This clonotype was picked up a small number of times. The rearrangement uses TRBV29-1 and TRBJ2-1; TRBD2 matches 14 bases. After removal of 6 bases from V and 1 base from J, the junction contained 5 bases not matched to a gene. Germline V CDR1 and CDR2: SQVTM, ANQGSEA. The CDR3 loop spans 16 amino acids. CDR3 residues: CSVPGTSGRSYNEQFF. The CDR3 region has the DNA TGCAGCGTCCCCGGGACTAGCGGGAGATCCTACAATGAGCAGTTCTTC.

This clonotype was counted only a few times. V is TRBV9 and J is TRBJ1-1, with D maybe TRBD1 (6 bases). V gave up 3 bases and J gave up 4 bases, with 13 bases separating them. CDR1 is SGDLS, CDR2 YYNGEE, per germline. The CDR3 extends over 14 amino acids. The CDR3 DNA reads as TGTGCCAGCAGCGCAAGACAGGCGGGCACTGAAGCTTTCTTT. Its protein is CASSARQAGTEAFF.

The V and J genes are TRBV10-2 and TRBJ2-7, with TRBD1 matching 7 bases. The CDR3 runs to 18 residues. Trimming took 4 bases from V and 3 from J; bases not matched to a gene: 18. Germline values: CDR1 WSHSY, CDR2 SAAADI. The CDR3: CASSGSISTGRRFYEQYF. In DNA form, the CDR3 reads TGCGCCAGCAGTGGGAGTATATCGACAGGGCGGAGATTCTACGAGCAGTACTTC.

The chain has TRBV10-3 and TRBJ2-1; D gene ambiguous. The V end was cut by 2 bases, the J end by 0 bases, with 8 bases between. The CDR3 is 15 amino acids. CDR1 is ENHRY and CDR2 is SYGVKD in the germline V gene. This CDR3 reads CAISERASSYNEQFF. CDR3 nucleotides: TGTGCCATCAGTGAGCGGGCAAGCTCCTACAATGAGCAGTTCTTC.

This clonotype came up a few times. The V call is TRBV7-9, the J call TRBJ1-4; unclear D gene. Germline V CDR1 and CDR2: SEHNR, FQNEAQ (reference sequence). This CDR3 has 13 amino acids. Deletions cut 5 bases from V and 5 bases from J, with 9 bases between. The CDR3 region has the DNA TGTGCCAGCAGCCATACTCAGAATGAAAAACTGTTTTTT. Encoded protein: CASSHTQNEKLFF.

CDR3 residues: CASNPGRGARPDTQYF. The CDR3 nucleotides read TGTGCCAGCAACCCCGGGCGAGGGGCCCGGCCAGATACGCAGTATTTT. The chain links TRBV7-9 to TRBJ2-3; possibly TRBD1 or TRBD2 for D (5 bases each). Trimming left V 7 bases short and J 4 bases short, with 21 bases between. The V gene's germline CDR1 is SEHNR and CDR2 FQNEAQ (reference sequence). The CDR3 sequence is 16 residues long.

J is TRBJ2-1 and V is TRBV4-2; tentative D call: TRBD2 (6 bases). The CDR3 covers 14 residues. With 0 bases removed from V and 9 bases from J, the gap between germline ends came to 12 bases. Germline loops: CDR1 LGHNA, CDR2 YNFKEQ. The CDR3, as DNA: TGTGCCAGCAGCCAAGATCCCCTCGGGGGTGAGCAGTTCTTC. Translated, it gives CASSQDPLGGEQFF.

The rearrangement joins TRBV3-1 to TRBJ2-3; the D gene is possibly TRBD2 (6 bases). V was pared by 4 bases and J by 3 bases, with 17 bases between. This CDR3 has 16 amino acids. Germline CDR1 reads LGHDT; CDR2 reads YNNKEL (reference sequence). CDR3 DNA sequence: TGTGCCAGCAGCCCCCGGGACTCCCGAAGGACAGATACGCAGTATTTT. This gives the protein CASSPRDSRRTDTQYF.

Only a few counts were recorded for this clonotype. The chain uses TRBV20-1 and TRBJ2-2, with 7 nucleotides matching TRBD2. CDR3 length: 16 amino acids. Germline CDR1 reads DFQATT; CDR2 reads SNEGSKA (reference sequence). V lost 6 bases and J lost 6; bases outside the gene matches: 16. CDR3 in amino acids: CSAPSGEGVVSGELFF. Written as DNA, the CDR3 is TGCAGTGCCCCCTCGGGGGAGGGAGTTGTCTCCGGGGAGCTGTTTTTT.

This clonotype appeared a few times. The chain links TRBV6-1 to TRBJ2-3; 9 nucleotides align to TRBD1. This CDR3 contains 16 residues. With V trimmed by 6 bases and J by 4 bases, 11 bases remained unmatched. Germline V CDR1 and CDR2: MNHNS, SASEGT. The CDR3: CASSQQGAKGADTQYF. CDR3 sequence (DNA): TGTGCCAGCAGCCAACAGGGGGCAAAGGGAGCAGATACGCAGTATTTT.

In this sample, this clonotype turned up a few times. Here the CDR3 DNA reads TGTGCCAGCAGCTTCCTACCTCCCGGGACAGGGGTTGACGGGGAGCTGTTTTTT. The encoded protein is CASSFLPPGTGVDGELFF. The chain employs TRBV7-3 and TRBJ2-2, with TRBD1 matching over 10 bases. V trimming: 3 bases; J trimming: 7 bases; junction bases outside the gene matches: 14. The CDR3 spans 18 residues. Germline lookup yields CDR1 SGHTA and CDR2 FQGTGA.

The chain couples TRBV14 to TRBJ2-5; the D gene is possibly TRBD1 (5 bases). The ends were cut back, 0 bases at V and 11 bases at J, with 10 bases in the middle. CDR3 length equals 12 residues. The germline V gene has CDR1 SGHDN and CDR2 FVKESK. DNA of the CDR3: TGTGCCAGCAGCCAAGACAGGGTCGTTCAGTACTTC. It encodes CASSQDRVVQYF.

In nucleotides, the CDR3 is TGTGCCAGCAGTGAAGCGGCCAGGGGCTCTTCACCCCTCCACTTT. As protein: CASSEAARGSSPLHF. The genes are TRBV6-1 and TRBJ1-6; TRBD1 might be the D (6 bases). The germline V gene has CDR1 MNHNS and CDR2 SASEGT. The CDR3 is made up of 15 amino acids. V lost 0 bases to trimming and J lost 9 bases, with 12 bases between them.

The rearrangement joins TRBV29-1 to TRBJ1-5; 10 bases line up with TRBD1. This CDR3 contains 13 residues. Germline trimming cut 6 bases from V and 5 bases from J; bases unmatched to any gene: 4. Per the germline V gene, CDR1 is SQVTM and CDR2 is ANQGSEA. CDR3 amino acids: CSVAGTGDQPQHF. The DNA for the CDR3 is TGCAGCGTAGCCGGGACAGGGGATCAGCCCCAGCATTTT.